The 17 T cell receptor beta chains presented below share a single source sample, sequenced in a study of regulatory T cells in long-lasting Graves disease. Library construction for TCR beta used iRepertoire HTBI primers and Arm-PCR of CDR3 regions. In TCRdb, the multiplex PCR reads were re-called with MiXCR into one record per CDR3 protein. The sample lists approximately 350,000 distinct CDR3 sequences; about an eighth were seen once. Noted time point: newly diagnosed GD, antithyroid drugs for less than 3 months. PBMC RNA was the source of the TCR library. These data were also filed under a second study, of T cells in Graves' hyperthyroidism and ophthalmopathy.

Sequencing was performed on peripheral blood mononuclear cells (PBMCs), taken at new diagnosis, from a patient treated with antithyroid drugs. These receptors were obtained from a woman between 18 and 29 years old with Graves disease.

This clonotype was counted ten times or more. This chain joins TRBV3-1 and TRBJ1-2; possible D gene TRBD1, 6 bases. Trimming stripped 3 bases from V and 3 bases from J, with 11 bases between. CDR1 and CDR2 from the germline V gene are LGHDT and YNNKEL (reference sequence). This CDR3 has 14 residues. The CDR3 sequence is CASSHVQGYYGYTF. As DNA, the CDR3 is TGTGCCAGCAGCCACGTCCAGGGGTACTATGGCTACACCTTC.

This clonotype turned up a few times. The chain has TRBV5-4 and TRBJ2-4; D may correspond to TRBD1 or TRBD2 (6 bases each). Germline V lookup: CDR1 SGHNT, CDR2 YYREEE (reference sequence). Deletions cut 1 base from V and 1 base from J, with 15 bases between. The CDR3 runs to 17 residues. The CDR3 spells CASSLIGGGEAKNIQYF. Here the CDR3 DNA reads TGTGCCAGCAGCTTGATCGGGGGCGGGGAGGCCAAAAACATTCAGTACTTC.

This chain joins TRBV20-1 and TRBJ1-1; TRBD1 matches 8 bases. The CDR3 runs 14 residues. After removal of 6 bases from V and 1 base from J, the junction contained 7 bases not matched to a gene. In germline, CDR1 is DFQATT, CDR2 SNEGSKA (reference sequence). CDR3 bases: TGCAGTGCCAGGCAGGGGGCCGGGAACACTGAAGCTTTCTTT. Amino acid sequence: CSARQGAGNTEAFF.

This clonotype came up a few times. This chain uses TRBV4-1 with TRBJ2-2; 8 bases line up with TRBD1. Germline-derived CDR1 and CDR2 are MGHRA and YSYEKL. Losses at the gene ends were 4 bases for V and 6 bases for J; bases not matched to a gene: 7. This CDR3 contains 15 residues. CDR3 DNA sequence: TGCGCCAGCAGCCCCGGACAGGGCAAGGCCGGGGAGCTGTTTTTT. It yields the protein CASSPGQGKAGELFF.

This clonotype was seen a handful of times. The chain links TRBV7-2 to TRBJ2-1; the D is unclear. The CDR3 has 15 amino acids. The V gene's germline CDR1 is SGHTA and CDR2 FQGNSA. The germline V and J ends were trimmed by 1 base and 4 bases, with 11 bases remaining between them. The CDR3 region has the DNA TGTGCCAGCAGCTTAGGTGCTAGACCGTACAATGAGCAGTTCTTC. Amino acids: CASSLGARPYNEQFF. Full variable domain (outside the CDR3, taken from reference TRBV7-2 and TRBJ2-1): GAGVSQSPSNKVTEKGKDVELRCDPISGHTALYWYRQSLGQGLEFLIYFQGNSAPDKSGLPSDRFSAERTGGSVSTLTIQRTQQEDSAVYLCASSLGARPYNEQFFGPGTRLTVL.

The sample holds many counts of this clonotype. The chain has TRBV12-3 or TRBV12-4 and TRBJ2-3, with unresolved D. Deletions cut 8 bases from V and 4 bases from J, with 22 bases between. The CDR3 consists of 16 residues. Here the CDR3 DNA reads TGTGCCAGCTCGGGCTCTTACGCGCGGATGTCAGATACGCAGTATTTT. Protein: CASSGSYARMSDTQYF.

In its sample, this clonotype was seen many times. The CDR3 is CASSDNSPAMDGYTF. In DNA form, the CDR3 reads TGTGCCAGCAGCGACAACTCCCCTGCGATGGACGGCTACACCTTC. The chain recombines TRBV9 with TRBJ1-2, with unresolved D. Germline CDR1 SGDLS, CDR2 YYNGEE. This CDR3 region has 15 residues. V was pared by 3 bases and J by 8 bases, with 20 bases between.

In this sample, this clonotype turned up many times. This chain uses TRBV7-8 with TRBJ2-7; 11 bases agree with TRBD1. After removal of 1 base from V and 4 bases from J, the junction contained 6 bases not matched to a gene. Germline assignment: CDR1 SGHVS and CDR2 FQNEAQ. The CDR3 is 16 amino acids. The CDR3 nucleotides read TGTGCCAGCAGCTTAGTATGGACAGGGGGCACGTACGAGCAGTACTTC. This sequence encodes CASSLVWTGGTYEQYF.

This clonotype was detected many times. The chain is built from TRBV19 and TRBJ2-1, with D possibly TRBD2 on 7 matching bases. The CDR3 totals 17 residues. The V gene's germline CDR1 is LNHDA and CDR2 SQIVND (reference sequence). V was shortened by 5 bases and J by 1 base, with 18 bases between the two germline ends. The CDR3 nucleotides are TGTGCCAGTAGTCCCGCTGAGGGGGGGCTTTCCTACAATGAGCAGTTCTTC. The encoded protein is CASSPAEGGLSYNEQFF. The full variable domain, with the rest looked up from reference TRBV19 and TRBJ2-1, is DGGITQSPKYLFRKEGQNVTLSCEQNLNHDAMYWYRQDPGQGLRLIYYSQIVNDFQKGDIAEGYSVSREKKESFPLTVTSAQKNPTAFYLCASSPAEGGLSYNEQFFGPGTRLTVL.

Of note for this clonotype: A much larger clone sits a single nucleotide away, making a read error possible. The CDR3 region is CASSESRGTSTEAFF. In nucleotides, the CDR3 is TGTGCCAGCAGTGAGTCAAGAGGGACGAGCACTGAAGCTTTCTTT. This chain joins TRBV6-1 and TRBJ1-1; tentatively, D is TRBD1 (5 bases). The CDR3 sequence is 15 residues long. Trimming removed 3 bases at V and 4 bases at J, with 15 bases between. CDR1 is MNHNS, CDR2 SASEGT, per germline.

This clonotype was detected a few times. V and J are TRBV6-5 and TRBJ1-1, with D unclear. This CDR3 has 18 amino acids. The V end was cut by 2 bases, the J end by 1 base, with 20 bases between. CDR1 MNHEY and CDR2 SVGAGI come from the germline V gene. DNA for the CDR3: TGTGCCAGCAGTTACCCCTCAACCTCGGACTATTCGAACACTGAAGCTTTCTTT. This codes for CASSYPSTSDYSNTEAFF.

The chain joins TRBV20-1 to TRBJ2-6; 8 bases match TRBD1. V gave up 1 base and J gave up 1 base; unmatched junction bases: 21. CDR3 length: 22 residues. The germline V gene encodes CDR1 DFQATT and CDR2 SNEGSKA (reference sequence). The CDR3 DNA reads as TGCAGTGCTAGAGCTCGGACAGGGATCGGGTTCAAGGATGGGTCTGGGGCCAACGTCCTGACTTTC. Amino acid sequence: CSARARTGIGFKDGSGANVLTF.

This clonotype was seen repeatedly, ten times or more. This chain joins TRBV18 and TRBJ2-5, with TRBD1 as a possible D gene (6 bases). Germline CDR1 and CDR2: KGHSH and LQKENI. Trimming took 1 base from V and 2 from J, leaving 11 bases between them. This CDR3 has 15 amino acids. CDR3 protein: CASSPLDRSQETQYF. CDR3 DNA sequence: TGTGCCAGCTCACCACTGGACAGATCTCAAGAGACCCAGTACTTC.

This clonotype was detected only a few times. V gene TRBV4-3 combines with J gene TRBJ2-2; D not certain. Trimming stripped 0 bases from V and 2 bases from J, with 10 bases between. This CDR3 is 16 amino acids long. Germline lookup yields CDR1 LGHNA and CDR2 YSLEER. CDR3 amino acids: CASSQESQSNTGELFF. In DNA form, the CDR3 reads TGCGCCAGCAGCCAAGAATCACAGTCTAACACCGGGGAGCTGTTTTTT.

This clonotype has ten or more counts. CDR3 residues: CASSFSWDTIYF. The CDR3 region has the DNA TGTGCCAGCAGTTTTAGTTGGGACACCATATATTTT. V and J are TRBV12-3 or TRBV12-4 and TRBJ1-3; D is uncertain. Trimming shortened V by 3 bases and J by 8 bases, and 8 bases separated the two germline ends. The CDR3 length is 12 residues.

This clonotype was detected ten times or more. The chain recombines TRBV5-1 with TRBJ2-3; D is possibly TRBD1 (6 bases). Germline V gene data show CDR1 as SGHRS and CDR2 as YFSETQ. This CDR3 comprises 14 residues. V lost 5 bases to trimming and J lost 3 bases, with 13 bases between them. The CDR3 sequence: CASRMTGLTDTQYF. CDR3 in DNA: TGCGCCAGCAGGATGACAGGATTGACAGATACGCAGTATTTT.

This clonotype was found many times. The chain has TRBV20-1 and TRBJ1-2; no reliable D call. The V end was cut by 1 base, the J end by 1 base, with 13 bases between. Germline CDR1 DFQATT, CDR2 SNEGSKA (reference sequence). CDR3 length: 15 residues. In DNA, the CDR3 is TGCAGTGCTAGAGGGGCAGCGGGTCTTAACTATGGCTACACCTTC. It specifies CSARGAAGLNYGYTF.